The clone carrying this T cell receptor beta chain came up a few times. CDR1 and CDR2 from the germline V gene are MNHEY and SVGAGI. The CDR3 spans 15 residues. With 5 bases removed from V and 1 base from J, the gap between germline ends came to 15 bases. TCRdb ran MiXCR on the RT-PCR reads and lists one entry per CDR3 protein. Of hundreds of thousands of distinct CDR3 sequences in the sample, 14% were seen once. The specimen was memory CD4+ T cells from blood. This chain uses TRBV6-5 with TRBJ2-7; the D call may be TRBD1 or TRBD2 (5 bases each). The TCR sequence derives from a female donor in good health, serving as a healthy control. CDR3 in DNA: TGTGCCAGCAGTAGGGACCCCCAACAATCCTACGAGCAGTACTTC. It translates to CASSRDPQQSYEQYF.